This T cell receptor (beta chain) emerged from a study of Graves' ophthalmopathy and Graves' hyperthyroidism. Amplification from RNA transcripts yielded the TCR beta CDR3 regions. Second-round multiplex PCR followed a first-round RT-PCR using HTBI primers. TCRdb ran MiXCR on the multiplex PCR reads and lists one entry per CDR3 protein. The data hold 360,000 or so distinct CDR3 sequences, with roughly 18% observed a single time. Germline lookup yields CDR1 SGHAT and CDR2 FQNNGV. This CDR3 region has 17 residues. The V gene lost 4 bases and the J gene lost 6 bases, with 21 bases spanning the gap. This receptor was obtained from a woman aged 18-29 years with Graves' ophthalmopathy. V and J are TRBV11-2 and TRBJ2-2, with a possible D match to TRBD2 (6 bases). The sequencing sample was made of peripheral blood. The CDR3 sequence: CASSSQLGLQPPGELFF. The DNA for the CDR3 is TGTGCCAGCAGCTCCCAATTGGGACTCCAACCCCCCGGGGAGCTGTTTTTT.